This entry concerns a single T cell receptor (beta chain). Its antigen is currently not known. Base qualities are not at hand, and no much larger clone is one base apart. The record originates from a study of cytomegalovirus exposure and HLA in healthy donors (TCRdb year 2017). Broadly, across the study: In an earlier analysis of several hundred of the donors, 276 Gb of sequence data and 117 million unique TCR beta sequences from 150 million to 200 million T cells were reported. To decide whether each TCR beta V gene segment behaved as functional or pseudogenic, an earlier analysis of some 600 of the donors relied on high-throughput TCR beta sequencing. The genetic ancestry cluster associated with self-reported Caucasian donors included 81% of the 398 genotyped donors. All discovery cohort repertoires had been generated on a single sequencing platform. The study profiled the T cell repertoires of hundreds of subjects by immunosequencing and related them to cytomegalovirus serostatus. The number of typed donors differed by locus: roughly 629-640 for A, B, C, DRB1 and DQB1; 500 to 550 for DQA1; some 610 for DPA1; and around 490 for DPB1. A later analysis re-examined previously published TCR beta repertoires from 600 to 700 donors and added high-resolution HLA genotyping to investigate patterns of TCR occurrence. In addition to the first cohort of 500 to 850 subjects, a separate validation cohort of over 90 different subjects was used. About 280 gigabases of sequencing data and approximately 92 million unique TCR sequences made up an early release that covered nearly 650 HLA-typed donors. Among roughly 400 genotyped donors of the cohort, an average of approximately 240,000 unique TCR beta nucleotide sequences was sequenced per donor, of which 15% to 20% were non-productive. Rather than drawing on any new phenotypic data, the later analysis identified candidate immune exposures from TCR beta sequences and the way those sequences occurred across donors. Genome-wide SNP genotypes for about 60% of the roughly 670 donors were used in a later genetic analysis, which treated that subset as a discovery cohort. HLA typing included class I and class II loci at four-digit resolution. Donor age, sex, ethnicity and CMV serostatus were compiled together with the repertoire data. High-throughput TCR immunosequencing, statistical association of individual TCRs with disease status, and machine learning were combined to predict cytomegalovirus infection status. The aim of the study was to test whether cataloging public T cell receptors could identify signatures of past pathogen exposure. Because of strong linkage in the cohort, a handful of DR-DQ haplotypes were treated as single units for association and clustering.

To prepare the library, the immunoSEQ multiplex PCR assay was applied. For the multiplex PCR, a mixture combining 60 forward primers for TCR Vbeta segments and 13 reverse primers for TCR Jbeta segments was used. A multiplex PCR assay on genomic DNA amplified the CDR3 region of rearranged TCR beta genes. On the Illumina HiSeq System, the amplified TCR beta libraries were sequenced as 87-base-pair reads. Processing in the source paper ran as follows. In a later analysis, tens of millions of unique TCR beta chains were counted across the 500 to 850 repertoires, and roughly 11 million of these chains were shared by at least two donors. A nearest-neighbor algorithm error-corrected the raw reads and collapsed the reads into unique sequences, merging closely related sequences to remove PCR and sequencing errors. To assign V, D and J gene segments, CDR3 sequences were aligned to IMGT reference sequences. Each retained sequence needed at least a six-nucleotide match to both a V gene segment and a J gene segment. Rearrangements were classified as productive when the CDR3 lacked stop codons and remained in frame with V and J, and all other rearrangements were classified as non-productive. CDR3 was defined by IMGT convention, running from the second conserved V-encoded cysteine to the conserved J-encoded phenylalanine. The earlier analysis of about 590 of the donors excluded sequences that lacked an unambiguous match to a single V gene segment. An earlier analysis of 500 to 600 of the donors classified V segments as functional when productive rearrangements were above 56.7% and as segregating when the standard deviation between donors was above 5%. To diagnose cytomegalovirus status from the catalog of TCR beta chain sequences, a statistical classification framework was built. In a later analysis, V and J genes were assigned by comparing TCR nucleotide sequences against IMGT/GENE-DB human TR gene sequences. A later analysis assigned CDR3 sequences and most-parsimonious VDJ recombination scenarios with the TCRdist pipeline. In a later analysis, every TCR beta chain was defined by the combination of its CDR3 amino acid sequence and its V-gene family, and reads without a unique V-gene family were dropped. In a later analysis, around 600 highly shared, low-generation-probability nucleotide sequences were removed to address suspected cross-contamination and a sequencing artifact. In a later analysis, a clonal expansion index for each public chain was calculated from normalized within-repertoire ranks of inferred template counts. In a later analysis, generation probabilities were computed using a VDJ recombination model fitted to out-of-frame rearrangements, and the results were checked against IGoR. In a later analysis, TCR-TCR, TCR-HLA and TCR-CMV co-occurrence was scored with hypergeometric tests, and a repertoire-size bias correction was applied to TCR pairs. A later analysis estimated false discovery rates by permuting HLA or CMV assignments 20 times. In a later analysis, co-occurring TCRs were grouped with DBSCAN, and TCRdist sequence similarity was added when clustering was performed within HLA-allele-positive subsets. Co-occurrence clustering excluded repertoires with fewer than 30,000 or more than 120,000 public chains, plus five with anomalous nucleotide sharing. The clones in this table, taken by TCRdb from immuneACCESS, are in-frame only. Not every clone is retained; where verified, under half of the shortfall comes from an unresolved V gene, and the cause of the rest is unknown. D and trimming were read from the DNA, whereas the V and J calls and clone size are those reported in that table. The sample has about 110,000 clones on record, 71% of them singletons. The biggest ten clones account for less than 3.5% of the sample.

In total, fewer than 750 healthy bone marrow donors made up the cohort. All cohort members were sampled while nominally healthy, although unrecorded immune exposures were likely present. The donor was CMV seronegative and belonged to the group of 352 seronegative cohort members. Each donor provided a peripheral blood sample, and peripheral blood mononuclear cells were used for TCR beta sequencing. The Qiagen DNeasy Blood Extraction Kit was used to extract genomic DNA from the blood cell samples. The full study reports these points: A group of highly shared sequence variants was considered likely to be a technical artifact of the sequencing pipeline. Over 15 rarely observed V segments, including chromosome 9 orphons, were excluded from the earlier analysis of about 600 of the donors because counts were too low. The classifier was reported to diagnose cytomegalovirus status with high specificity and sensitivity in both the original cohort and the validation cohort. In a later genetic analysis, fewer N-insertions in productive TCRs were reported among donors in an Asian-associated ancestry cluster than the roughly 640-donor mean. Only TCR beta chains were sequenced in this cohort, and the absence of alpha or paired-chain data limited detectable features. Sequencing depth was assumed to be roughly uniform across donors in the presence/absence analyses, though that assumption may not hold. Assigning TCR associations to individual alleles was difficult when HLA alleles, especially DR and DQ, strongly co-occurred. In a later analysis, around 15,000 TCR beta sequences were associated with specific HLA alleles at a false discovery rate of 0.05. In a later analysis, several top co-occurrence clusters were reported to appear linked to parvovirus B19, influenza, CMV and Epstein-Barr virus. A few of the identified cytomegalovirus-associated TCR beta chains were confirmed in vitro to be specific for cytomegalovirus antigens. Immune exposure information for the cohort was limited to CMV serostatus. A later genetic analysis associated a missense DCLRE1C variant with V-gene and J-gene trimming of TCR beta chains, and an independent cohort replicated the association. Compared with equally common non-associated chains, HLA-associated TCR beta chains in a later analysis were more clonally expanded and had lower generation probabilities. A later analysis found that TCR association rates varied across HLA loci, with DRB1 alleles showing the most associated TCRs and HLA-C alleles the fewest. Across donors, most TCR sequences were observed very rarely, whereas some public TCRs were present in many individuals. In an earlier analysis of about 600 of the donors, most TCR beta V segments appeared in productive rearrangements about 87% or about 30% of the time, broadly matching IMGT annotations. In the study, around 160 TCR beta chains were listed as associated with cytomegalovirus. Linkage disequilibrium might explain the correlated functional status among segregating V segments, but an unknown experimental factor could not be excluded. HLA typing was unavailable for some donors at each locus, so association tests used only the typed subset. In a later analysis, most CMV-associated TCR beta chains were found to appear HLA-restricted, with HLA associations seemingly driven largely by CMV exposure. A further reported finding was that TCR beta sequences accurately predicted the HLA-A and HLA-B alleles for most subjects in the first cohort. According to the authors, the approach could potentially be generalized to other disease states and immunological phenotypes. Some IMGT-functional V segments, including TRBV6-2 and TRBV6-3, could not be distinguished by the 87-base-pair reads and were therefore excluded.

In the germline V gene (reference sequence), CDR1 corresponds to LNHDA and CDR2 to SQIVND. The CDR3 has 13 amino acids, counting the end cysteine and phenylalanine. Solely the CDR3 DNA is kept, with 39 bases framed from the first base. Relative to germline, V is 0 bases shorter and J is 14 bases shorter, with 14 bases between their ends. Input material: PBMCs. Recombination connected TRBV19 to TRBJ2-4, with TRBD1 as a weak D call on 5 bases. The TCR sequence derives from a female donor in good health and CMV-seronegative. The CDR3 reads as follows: CASSIDRGRREYF. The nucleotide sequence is TGTGCCAGTAGTATAGATAGGGGCCGCCGGGAGTACTTC.